These 16 T cell receptor beta chains came from one sample sequenced in a study of Graves' ophthalmopathy and Graves' hyperthyroidism. Amplified TCR beta CDR3 regions were obtained using RNA transcripts as template. A first-round RT-PCR used HTBI primers, followed by a second-round multiplex PCR. TCRdb fed the multiplex PCR reads into MiXCR, producing one record per CDR3 protein. The sample has about 400,000 distinct CDR3 sequences, approximately 20% seen once. The sample taken for sequencing was peripheral blood. The receptors were gathered from a woman between 18 and 29 years old with Graves' ophthalmopathy.

This clonotype was observed at least ten times. The V and J genes are TRBV6-5 and TRBJ2-5, with D perhaps matching TRBD1 (5 bases). Germline V gene data show CDR1 as MNHEY and CDR2 as SVGAGI. Trimming cost V 2 bases and J 1 base, with 14 bases left between them. There are 16 residues in the CDR3. The CDR3 protein is CASSYNDREIQETQYF. The CDR3 DNA reads as TGTGCCAGCAGTTACAACGACAGAGAAATCCAAGAGACCCAGTACTTC.

The V call is TRBV12-3 or TRBV12-4, the J call TRBJ2-5; possible D gene TRBD2, 6 bases. Deletions cut 3 bases from V and 5 bases from J, with 13 bases between. The CDR3 runs to 14 residues. CDR3 sequence: CASSFWGRRETQYF. The CDR3 coding sequence is TGTGCCAGCAGTTTTTGGGGGAGGAGGGAGACCCAGTACTTC.

This clonotype was found many times. The chain has TRBV4-3 and TRBJ2-5, with D possibly being TRBD1 (5 bases). V lost 1 base and J lost 5, with 17 bases in between. Per germline, CDR1 LGHNA and CDR2 YSLEER. CDR3 length: 16 residues. The CDR3: CASSQGDSFLRETQYF. The DNA for the CDR3 is TGCGCCAGCAGCCAAGGTGACAGCTTCCTGAGGGAGACCCAGTACTTC.

This clonotype was found many times. The chain uses TRBV6-2 or TRBV6-3 and TRBJ1-1; 7 bases fit TRBD1. Trimming took 7 bases from V and 0 from J; bases not matched to a gene: 14. The CDR3 is 17 amino acids. Germline CDR1 reads MNHEY; CDR2 reads SVGEGT. The CDR3 sequence: CASNKQGTQGMNTEAFF. CDR3 in DNA: TGTGCCAGCAATAAGCAGGGTACACAGGGGATGAACACTGAAGCTTTCTTT.

This clonotype was seen ten or more times. The V call is TRBV6-2 or TRBV6-3, the J call TRBJ2-5; D may be TRBD1 (5 bases). This CDR3 region has 12 residues. Looked up from germline, CDR1 is MNHEY and CDR2 is SVGEGT. The V end was cut by 6 bases, the J end by 5 bases, with 10 bases between. The DNA for the CDR3 is TGTGCCAGCAGCCACAGGTCGGAGACCCAGTACTTC. Its translation: CASSHRSETQYF.

This clonotype was detected ten times or more. The gene calls are TRBV29-1 and TRBJ1-2; no firm D call. With 4 bases removed from V and 6 bases from J, the gap between germline ends came to 6 bases. CDR1 and CDR2 (germline): SQVTM, ANQGSEA. The CDR3 is 10 amino acids. CDR3 sequence reads: CSVGGNGYTF. Here the CDR3 DNA reads TGCAGCGTTGGTGGAAATGGCTACACCTTC.

The chain recombines TRBV12-3 or TRBV12-4 with TRBJ1-2, with unresolved D. This CDR3 spans 14 amino acids. The V end was cut by 6 bases, the J end by 4 bases, with 15 bases between. The CDR3 coding sequence is TGTGCCAGCAGGTCCGAGGGCACAACCTATGGCTACACCTTC. It specifies CASRSEGTTYGYTF.

This clonotype was detected many times. The chain carries TRBV6-2 or TRBV6-3 and TRBJ2-6, with D perhaps matching TRBD1 (5 bases). This CDR3 comprises 14 residues. CDR1 is MNHEY and CDR2 is SVGEGT in the germline V gene. V was trimmed by 8 bases and J by 0 bases, leaving 8 bases between them. CDR3 coding DNA: TGTGCCAGCGGACAATACTCTGGGGCCAACGTCCTGACTTTC. Translated, it gives CASGQYSGANVLTF.

In this sample, this clonotype turned up many times. The rearrangement joins TRBV20-1 to TRBJ2-7, with D unclear. From germline, CDR1 is DFQATT and CDR2 SNEGSKA (reference sequence). V lost 6 bases and J 1 base, leaving 13 bases between the germline ends. The CDR3 runs to 13 residues. This CDR3 is CSAPPRRSYEQYF. The CDR3 DNA reads as TGCAGTGCCCCCCCTCGGCGTTCCTACGAGCAGTACTTC.

This clonotype was seen repeatedly, ten times or more. The chain recombines TRBV11-2 with TRBJ2-5; 7 positions match TRBD1. The V segment lost 1 base and the J segment 3 bases; nucleotides outside the gene matches: 11. CDR3 size: 17 residues. Germline assignment: CDR1 SGHAT and CDR2 FQNNGV. The CDR3 DNA follows: TGTGCCAGCAGCTTAGGCCCCCCAGGGCAGGGGGAAGAGACCCAGTACTTC. Residues: CASSLGPPGQGEETQYF.

This clonotype was seen at least ten times. V gene TRBV7-9 combines with J gene TRBJ2-1; the D is unclear. Trimming pared 0 bases from V and 7 bases from J, leaving 13 bases between. CDR3 length equals 15 residues. CDR1 and CDR2 (germline): SEHNR, FQNEAQ (reference sequence). For the CDR3, the DNA is TGTGCCAGCAGCTTAGCCTATCCGGGCGGAAATGAGCAGTTCTTC. The encoded protein is CASSLAYPGGNEQFF.

In this sample, this clonotype turned up many times. V usage is TRBV20-1 and J usage is TRBJ1-1; 7 nucleotides line up with TRBD1. CDR1 is DFQATT, CDR2 SNEGSKA, per germline (reference sequence). CDR3 length equals 14 residues. After removal of 4 bases from V and 1 base from J, the junction contained 6 bases not matched to a gene. CDR3 DNA: TGCAGTGCTACCCTTCGGGACAGGAACACTGAAGCTTTCTTT. Translated: CSATLRDRNTEAFF.

This clonotype was seen repeatedly, ten times or more. The chain is built from TRBV20-1 and TRBJ2-7, with 8 bases aligning to TRBD2. With 4 bases clipped from V and 1 base from J, the junction kept 6 bases outside the gene matches. CDR1 and CDR2 (germline): DFQATT, SNEGSKA (reference sequence). This CDR3 contains 14 residues. CDR3 nucleotide sequence: TGCAGTGCTACGGAACTAGCGGAATCCTACGAGCAGTACTTC. Translated: CSATELAESYEQYF.

A word on this clonotype: At one boundary the junction diverges from the germline segment, which might be a read error. The CDR3 DNA sequence: TGCAGTGCTACAGACTTGTCCTCCGAGCAGTACTTC. Its protein is CSATDLSSEQYF. The chain joins TRBV20-1 to TRBJ2-7; D is undetermined. The CDR3 runs to 12 residues. The germline V gene encodes CDR1 DFQATT and CDR2 SNEGSKA (reference sequence).

This clonotype was picked up many times. V is TRBV7-3 and J is TRBJ2-6; no reliable D call. CDR3 length: 15 amino acids. Germline assignment: CDR1 SGHTA and CDR2 FQGTGA. V was shortened by 6 bases and J by 0 bases, with 9 bases between the two germline ends. CDR3 bases: TGTGCCAGCAGTTTCGATATCTCTGGGGCCAACGTCCTGACTTTC. Translation gives CASSFDISGANVLTF.

The V call is TRBV4-3, the J call TRBJ1-5; 11 nucleotides align to TRBD1. With V trimmed by 3 bases and J by 2 bases, 0 bases remained unmatched. The CDR3 covers 15 residues. Germline CDR1 LGHNA, CDR2 YSLEER. CDR3: CASSQGQGGNQPQHF. The CDR3 DNA sequence: TGCGCCAGCAGCCAGGGACAGGGGGGCAATCAGCCCCAGCATTTT.